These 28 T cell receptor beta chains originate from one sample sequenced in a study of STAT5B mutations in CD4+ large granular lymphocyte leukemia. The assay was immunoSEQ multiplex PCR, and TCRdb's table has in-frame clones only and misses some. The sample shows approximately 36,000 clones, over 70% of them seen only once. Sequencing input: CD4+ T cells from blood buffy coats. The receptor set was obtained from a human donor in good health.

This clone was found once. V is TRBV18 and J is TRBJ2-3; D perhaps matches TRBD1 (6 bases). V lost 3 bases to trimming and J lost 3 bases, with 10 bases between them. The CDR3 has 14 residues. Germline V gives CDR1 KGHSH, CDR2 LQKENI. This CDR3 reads CASSPGQSTDTQYF. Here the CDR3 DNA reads TGTGCCAGCTCACCTGGACAGTCAACAGATACGCAGTATTTT. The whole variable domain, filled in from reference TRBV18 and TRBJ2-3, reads NAGVMQNPRHLVRRRGQEARLRCSPMKGHSHVYWYRQLPEEGLKFMVYLQKENIIDESGMPKERFSAEFPKEGPSILRIQQVVRGDSAAYFCASSPGQSTDTQYFGPGTRLTVL.

For the CDR3, the DNA is TGTGCCAGCTCACCGGGCCAGACTCGGAATGAGCAGTTCTTC. Translated: CASSPGQTRNEQFF. The V and J genes are TRBV18 and TRBJ2-1; D is unclear. V was pared by 3 bases and J by 7 bases, with 13 bases between. CDR1 is KGHSH and CDR2 is LQKENI in the germline V gene. This CDR3 is 14 amino acids long.

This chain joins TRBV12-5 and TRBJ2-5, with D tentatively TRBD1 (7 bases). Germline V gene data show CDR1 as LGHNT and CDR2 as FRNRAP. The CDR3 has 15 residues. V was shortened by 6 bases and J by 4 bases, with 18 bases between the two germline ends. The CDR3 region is CASGRGVGVGETQYF. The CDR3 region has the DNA TGTGCTAGTGGCAGGGGGGTCGGCGTGGGAGAGACCCAGTACTTC.

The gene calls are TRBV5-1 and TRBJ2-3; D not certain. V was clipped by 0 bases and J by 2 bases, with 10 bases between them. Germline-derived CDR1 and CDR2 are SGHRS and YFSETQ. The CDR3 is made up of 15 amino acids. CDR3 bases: TGCGCCAGCAGCTTGGGAACCCCAACCACAGATACGCAGTATTTT. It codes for CASSLGTPTTDTQYF.

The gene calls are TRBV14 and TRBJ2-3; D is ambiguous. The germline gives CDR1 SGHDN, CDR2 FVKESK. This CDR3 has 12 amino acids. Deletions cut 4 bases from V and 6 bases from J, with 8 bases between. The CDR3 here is CASSPTDDTQYF. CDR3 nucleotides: TGTGCCAGCAGCCCGACGGATGATACGCAGTATTTT.

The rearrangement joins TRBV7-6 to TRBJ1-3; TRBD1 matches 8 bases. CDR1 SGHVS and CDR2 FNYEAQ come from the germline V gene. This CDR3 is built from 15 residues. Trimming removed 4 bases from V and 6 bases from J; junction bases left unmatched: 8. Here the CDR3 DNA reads TGTGCCAGCAGCTGCAAGGGACAGGTAGAAAACACCATATATTTT. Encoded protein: CASSCKGQVENTIYF.

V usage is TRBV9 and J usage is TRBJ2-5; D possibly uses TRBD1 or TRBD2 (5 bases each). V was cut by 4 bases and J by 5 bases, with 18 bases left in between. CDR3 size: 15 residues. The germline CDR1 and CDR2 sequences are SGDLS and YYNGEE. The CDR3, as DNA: TGTGCCAGCAGCAATCCCGGGGCAGCTCGGGAGACCCAGTACTTC. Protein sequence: CASSNPGAARETQYF.

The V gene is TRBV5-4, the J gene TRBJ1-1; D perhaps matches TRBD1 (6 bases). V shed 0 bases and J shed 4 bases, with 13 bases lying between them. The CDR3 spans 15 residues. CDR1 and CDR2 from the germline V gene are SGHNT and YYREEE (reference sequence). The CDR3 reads CASSLDLQGPTEAFF. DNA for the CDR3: TGTGCCAGCAGCTTGGACCTACAGGGACCCACTGAAGCTTTCTTT.

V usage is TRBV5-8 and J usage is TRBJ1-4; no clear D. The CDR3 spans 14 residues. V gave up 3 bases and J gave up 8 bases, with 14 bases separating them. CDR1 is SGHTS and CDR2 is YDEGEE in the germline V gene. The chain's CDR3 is CASSSRTSAEKLFF. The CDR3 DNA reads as TGTGCCAGCAGCTCGAGAACCTCCGCCGAAAAACTGTTTTTT.

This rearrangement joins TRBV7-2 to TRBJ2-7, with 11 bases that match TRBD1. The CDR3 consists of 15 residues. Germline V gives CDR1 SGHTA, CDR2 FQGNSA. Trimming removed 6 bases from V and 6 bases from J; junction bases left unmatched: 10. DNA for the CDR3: TGTGCCAGCAGTCTAGTGGTGGACAGGGGGCTCGAGCAGTACTTC. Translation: CASSLVVDRGLEQYF. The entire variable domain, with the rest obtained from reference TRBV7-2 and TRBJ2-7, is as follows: GAGVSQSPSNKVTEKGKDVELRCDPISGHTALYWYRQSLGQGLEFLIYFQGNSAPDKSGLPSDRFSAERTGGSVSTLTIQRTQQEDSAVYLCASSLVVDRGLEQYFGPGTRLTVT.

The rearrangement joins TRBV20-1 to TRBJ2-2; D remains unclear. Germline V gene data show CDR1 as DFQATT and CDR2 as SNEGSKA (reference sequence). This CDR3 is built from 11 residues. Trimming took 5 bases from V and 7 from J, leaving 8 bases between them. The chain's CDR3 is CSAPFGGELFF. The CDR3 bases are TGCAGTGCTCCCTTCGGCGGGGAGCTGTTTTTT.

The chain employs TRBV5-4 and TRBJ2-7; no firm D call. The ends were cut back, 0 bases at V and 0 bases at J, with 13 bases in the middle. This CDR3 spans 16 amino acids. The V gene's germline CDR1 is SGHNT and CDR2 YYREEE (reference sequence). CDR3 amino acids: CASSLGLSRSSYEQYF. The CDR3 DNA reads TGTGCCAGCAGCTTGGGCCTTTCCAGGAGCTCCTACGAGCAGTACTTC.

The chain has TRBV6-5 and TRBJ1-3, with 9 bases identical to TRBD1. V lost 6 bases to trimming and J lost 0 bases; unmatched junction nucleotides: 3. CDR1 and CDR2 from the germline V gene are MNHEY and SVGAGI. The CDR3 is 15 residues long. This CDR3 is CASRTGQGSGNTIYF. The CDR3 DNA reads TGTGCCAGCAGGACGGGACAGGGCTCTGGAAACACCATATATTTT.

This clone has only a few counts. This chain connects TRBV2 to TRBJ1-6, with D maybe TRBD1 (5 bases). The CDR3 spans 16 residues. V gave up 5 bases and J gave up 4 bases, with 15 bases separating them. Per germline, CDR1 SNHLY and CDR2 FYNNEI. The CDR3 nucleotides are TGTGCCAGCAGTCCCCCTTCGAGACAGTATAATTCACCCCTCCACTTT. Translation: CASSPPSRQYNSPLHF. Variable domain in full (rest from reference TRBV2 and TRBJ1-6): EPEVTQTPSHQVTQMGQEVILRCVPISNHLYFYWYRQILGQKVEFLVSFYNNEISEKSEIFDDQFSVERPDGSNFTLKIRSTKLEDSAMYFCASSPPSRQYNSPLHFGNGTRLTVT.

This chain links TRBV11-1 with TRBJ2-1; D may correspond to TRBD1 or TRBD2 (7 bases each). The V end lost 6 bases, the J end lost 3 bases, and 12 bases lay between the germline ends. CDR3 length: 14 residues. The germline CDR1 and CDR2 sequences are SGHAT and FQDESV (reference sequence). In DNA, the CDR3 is TGTGCCAGCAGGTCAGGGGGGGACTACAATGAGCAGTTCTTC. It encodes CASRSGGDYNEQFF.

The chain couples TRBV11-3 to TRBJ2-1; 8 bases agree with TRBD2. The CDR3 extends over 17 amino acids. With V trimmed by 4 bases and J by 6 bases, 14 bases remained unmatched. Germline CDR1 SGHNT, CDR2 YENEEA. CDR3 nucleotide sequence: TGTGCCAGCAGCTGGGGGGAGAGCGGGAGCGGTACCAATGAGCAGTTCTTC. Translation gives CASSWGESGSGTNEQFF.

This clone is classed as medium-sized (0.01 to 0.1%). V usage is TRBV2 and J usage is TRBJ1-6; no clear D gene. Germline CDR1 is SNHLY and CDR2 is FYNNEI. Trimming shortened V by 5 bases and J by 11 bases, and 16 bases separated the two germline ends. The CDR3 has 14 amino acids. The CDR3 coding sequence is TGTGCCAGCAGTAGGAGGCAACATGGGACACCCCTCCACTTT. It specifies CASSRRQHGTPLHF.

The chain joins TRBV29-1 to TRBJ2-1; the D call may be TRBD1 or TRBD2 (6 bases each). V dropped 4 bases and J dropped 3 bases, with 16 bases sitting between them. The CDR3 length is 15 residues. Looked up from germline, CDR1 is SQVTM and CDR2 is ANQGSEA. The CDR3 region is CSVGGAGMNYNEQFF. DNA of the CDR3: TGCAGCGTTGGGGGGGCGGGAATGAACTACAATGAGCAGTTCTTC.

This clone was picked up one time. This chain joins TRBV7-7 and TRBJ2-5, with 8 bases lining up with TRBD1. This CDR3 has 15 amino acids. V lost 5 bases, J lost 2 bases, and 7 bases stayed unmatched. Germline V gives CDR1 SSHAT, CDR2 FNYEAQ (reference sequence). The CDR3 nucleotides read TGTGCCAGCAGCCTTCGGACAGGGCTTCAAGAGACCCAGTACTTC. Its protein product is CASSLRTGLQETQYF.

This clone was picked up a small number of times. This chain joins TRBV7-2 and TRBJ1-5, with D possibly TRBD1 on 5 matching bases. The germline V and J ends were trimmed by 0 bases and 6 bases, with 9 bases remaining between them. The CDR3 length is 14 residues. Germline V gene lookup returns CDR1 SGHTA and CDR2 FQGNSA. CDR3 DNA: TGTGCCAGCAGCTTAGCGTCAGGGAGTCAGCCCCAGCATTTT. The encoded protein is CASSLASGSQPQHF.

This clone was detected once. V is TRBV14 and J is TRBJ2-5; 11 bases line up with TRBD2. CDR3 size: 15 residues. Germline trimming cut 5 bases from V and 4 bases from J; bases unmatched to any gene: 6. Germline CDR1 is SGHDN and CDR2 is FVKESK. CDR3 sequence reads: CASSVGTSGGETQYF. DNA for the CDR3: TGTGCCAGCAGCGTGGGCACTAGCGGGGGAGAGACCCAGTACTTC.

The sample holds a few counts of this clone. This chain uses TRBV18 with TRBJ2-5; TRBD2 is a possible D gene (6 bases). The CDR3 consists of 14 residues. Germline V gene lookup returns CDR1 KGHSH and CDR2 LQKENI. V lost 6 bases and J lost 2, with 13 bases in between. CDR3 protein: CASSSVEGQETQYF. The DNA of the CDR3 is TGTGCCAGCTCGTCAGTGGAGGGGCAAGAGACCCAGTACTTC.

Here the CDR3 reads CASSTRYGALSYGYTF. DNA for the CDR3: TGTGCCAGCAGCACAAGATATGGGGCGCTTAGCTATGGCTACACCTTC. This chain connects TRBV9 to TRBJ1-2, with D possibly matching TRBD1 (5 bases). The V end was cut by 4 bases, the J end by 4 bases, with 20 bases between. The CDR3 sequence is 16 residues long. Germline-derived CDR1 and CDR2 are SGDLS and YYNGEE.

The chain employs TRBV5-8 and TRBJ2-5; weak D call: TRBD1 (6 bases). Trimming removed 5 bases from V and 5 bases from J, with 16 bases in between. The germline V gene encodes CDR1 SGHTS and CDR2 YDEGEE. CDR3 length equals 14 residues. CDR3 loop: CASRYRADRETQYF. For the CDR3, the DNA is TGTGCCAGCAGGTACAGGGCTGACCGGGAGACCCAGTACTTC.

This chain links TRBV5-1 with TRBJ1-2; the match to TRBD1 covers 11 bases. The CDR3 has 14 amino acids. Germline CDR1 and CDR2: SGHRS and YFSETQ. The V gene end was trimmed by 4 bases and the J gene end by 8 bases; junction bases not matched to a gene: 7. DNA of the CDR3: TGCGCCAGCAGCCCAGGGACAGGGGGTTGGGGCTACACCTTC. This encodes CASSPGTGGWGYTF.

CDR3 in amino acids: CASSRLEQETQYF. The CDR3 nucleotides read TGTGCCAGCTCACGCCTAGAGCAAGAGACCCAGTACTTC. This chain joins TRBV18 and TRBJ2-5, with unresolved D. CDR1 KGHSH and CDR2 LQKENI come from the germline V gene. The CDR3 runs 13 residues. The V gene lost 4 bases and the J gene lost 2 bases, with 8 bases spanning the gap.

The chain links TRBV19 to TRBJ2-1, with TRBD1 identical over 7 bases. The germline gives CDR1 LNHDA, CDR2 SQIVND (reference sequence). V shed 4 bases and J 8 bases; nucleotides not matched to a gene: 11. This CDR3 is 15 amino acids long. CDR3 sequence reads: CASSTGQAVRHEQFF. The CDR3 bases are TGTGCCAGTAGTACCGGACAGGCGGTGAGGCATGAGCAGTTCTTC.

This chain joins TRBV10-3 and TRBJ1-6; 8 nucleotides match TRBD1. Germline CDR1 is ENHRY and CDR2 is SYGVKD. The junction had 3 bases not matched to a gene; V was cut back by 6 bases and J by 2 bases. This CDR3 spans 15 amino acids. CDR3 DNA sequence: TGTGCCATCAGGACAGGGGATCCCTATAATTCACCCCTCCACTTT. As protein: CAIRTGDPYNSPLHF.